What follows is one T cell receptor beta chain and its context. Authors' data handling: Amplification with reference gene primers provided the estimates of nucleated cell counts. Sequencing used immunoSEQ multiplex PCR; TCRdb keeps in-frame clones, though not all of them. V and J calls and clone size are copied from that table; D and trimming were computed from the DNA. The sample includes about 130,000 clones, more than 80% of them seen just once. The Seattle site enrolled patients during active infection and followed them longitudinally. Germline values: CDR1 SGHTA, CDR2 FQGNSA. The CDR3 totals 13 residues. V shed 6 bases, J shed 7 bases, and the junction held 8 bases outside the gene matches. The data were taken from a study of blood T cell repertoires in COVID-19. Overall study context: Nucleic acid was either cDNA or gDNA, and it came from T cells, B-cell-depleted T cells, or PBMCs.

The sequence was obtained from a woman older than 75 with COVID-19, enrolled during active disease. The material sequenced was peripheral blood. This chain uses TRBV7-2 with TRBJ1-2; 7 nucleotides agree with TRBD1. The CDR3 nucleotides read TGTGCCAGCAGTTTCATACAGGGGTTTGGCTACACCTTC. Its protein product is CASSFIQGFGYTF.